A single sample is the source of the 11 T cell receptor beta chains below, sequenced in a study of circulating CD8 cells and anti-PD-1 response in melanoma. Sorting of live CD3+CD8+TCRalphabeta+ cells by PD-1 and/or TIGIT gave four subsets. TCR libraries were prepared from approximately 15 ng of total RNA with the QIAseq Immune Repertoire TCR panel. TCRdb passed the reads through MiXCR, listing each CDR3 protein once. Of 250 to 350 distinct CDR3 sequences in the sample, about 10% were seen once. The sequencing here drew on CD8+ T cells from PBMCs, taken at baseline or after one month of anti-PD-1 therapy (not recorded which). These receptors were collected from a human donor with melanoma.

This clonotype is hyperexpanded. CDR3 in amino acids: CASSLTGSDEAFF. The CDR3 DNA follows: TGTGCCAGCAGTTTGACAGGGAGTGATGAAGCTTTCTTT. The V gene is TRBV27, the J gene TRBJ1-1, with 7 bases lining up with TRBD1. In germline, CDR1 is MNHEY, CDR2 SMNVEV (reference sequence). The CDR3 runs 13 residues. V was pared by 3 bases and J by 7 bases, with 5 bases of the junction left unmatched.

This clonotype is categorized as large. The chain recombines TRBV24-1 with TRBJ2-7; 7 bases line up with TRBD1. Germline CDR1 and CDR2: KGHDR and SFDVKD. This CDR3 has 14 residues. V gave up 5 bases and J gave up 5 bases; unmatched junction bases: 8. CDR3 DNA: TGTGCCACCAGTGCTACCGACAGGGCCCACGAGCAGTACTTC. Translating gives CATSATDRAHEQYF.

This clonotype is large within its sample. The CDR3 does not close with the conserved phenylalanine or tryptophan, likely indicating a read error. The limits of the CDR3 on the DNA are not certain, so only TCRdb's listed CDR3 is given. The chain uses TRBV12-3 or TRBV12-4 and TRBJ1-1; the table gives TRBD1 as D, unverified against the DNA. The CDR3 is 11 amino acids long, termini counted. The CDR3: CASTLWDRSII.

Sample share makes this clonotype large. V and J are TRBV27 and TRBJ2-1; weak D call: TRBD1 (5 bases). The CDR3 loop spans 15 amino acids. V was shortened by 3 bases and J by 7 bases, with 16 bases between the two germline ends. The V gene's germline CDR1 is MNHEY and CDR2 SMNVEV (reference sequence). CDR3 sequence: CASSFYGAELNEQFF. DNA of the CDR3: TGTGCCAGCAGTTTTTATGGGGCAGAATTGAATGAGCAGTTCTTC.

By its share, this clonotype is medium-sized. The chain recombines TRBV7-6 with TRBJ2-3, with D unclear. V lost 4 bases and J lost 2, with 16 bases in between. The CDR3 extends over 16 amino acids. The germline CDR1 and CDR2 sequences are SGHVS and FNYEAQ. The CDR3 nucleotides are TGTGCCAGCAGCTCGGGTCCTATTTTATTCACAGATACGCAGTATTTT. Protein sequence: CASSSGPILFTDTQYF. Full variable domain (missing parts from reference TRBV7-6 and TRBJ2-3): GAGVSQSPRYKVTKRGQDVALRCDPISGHVSLYWYRQALGQGPEFLTYFNYEAQQDKSGLPNDRFSAERPEGSISTLTIQRTEQRDSAMYRCASSSGPILFTDTQYFGPGTRLTVL.

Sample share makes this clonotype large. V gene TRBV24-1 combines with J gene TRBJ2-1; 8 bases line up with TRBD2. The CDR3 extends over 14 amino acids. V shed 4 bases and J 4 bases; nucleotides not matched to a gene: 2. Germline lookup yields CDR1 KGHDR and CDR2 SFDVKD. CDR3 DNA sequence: TGTGCCACCAGTGAGAGCGGGAGTTACAATGAGCAGTTCTTC. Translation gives CATSESGSYNEQFF.

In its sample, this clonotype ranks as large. The CDR3 DNA reads TGCGCCAGCAGCCAAGGACCCTTCTACGAGCAGTACTTC. Protein product: CASSQGPFYEQYF. This chain links TRBV4-3 with TRBJ2-7; no clear D gene. The V end was cut by 1 base, the J end by 3 bases, with 7 bases between. The germline V gene has CDR1 LGHNA and CDR2 YSLEER. This CDR3 is 13 amino acids long.

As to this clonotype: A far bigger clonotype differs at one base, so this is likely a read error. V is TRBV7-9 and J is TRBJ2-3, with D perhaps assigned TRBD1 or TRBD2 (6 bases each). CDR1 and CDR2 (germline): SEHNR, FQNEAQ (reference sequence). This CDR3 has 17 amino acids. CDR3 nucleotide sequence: TGTGCCAGAAGCTTAGCGCTTGGGGGGCTTAGCACAGATACGCAGTATTTT. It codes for CARSLALGGLSTDTQYF.

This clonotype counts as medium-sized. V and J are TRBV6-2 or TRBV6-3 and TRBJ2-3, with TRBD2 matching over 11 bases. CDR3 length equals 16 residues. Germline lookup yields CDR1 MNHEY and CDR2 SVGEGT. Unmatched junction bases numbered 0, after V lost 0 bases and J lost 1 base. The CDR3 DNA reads TGTGCCAGCAGTTACTCACTAGCGGGGGGCACAGATACGCAGTATTTT. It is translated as CASSYSLAGGTDTQYF.

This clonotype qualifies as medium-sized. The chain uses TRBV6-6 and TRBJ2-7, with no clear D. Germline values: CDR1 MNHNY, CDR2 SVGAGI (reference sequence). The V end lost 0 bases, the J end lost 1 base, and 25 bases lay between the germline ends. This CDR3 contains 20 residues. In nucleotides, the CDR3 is TGTGCCAGCAGTTACTCGGGTCAACTACTACCCCGATTGGGGTCCTACGAGCAGTACTTC. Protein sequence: CASSYSGQLLPRLGSYEQYF.

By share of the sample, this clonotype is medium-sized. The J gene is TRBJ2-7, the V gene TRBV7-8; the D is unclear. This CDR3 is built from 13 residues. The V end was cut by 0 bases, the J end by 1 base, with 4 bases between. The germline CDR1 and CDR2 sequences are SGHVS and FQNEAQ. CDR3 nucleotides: TGTGCCAGCAGCTTAGCGCGATCCTACGAGCAGTACTTC. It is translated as CASSLARSYEQYF.